This T cell receptor (beta chain) was profiled in a study of T cell responses to AZD1222 COVID-19 vaccine (dated by TCRdb to about 2021). At the level of the whole study: A total of 233 trial participants underwent TCR sequencing, of whom 200 to 220 had received two doses of AZD1222 and around 25 had received two doses of the MenACWY control vaccine. Trial participants were enrolled by age into subgroups of 18-55, 56-69 and 70-plus years, and about 150, 27 and 61 TCR-sequenced participants, respectively, were included in these subgroups. General study outcomes and caveats: In the small 56-69-year group, the increase in depth fell short of significance, most likely because of low power. Participants were mostly white British and included more females than males, and it was suggested by the authors that clonal diversity may have been underestimated. Only five to seven AZD1222 recipients were SARS-CoV-2 seropositive at baseline, limiting conclusions about previously exposed vaccinees. Because no day 14 peak-response samples were available, repertoires were characterized only after the peak T cell response. CD4 TCRs associated with the vaccine covered the entire spike protein, and the dominant responses were in regions 160-218 and 743-854. Reportedly, almost half of the unique spike-specific TCRs recognized epitopes lying outside the regions that are mutated in the B.1.351 and B.1.1.7 variants. Spike-specific TCR breadth and depth rose significantly after two AZD1222 doses compared with day 0 and with MenACWY recipients.

The CDR3 regions of human TCRbeta chains were subjected to immunosequencing. From the authors' description of their analysis: Repertoire TCRs were matched against a reference library of SARS-CoV-2-specific TCRs generated with the MIRA antigen-specificity platform. Breadth meant the fraction of unique TCRs that were SARS-CoV-2-associated, whereas depth meant the fraction of total T cells that were SARS-CoV-2-associated. Using the MIRA data, every spike-specific TCR was mapped to the spike region that the TCR reacted to and assigned to either a CD4 or a CD8 class. Log10-transformed breadth and depth values were compared by one-way ANOVA with Sidak's multiple comparisons tests. TCRdb retrieved this table from immuneACCESS and kept in-frame rearrangements only. Not all clones are present; in checked studies, unresolved V genes account for under half, and no reason is known for the remainder. The V and J calls and clone size were taken over from that table, and D and trimming were inferred from the DNA. This sample is represented by 140,000 or so clones; about 82% of them were singletons. About 4.9% of the sample rests with the top ten.

Points on this clone: Its target antigen remains unknown. No base quality information exists; no much larger clone differs at one position.

In light of the paper, this sample's time point label describes: about 28 days (+/-7) after the second vaccine dose. Because spike-specific TCR depth and breadth did not differ between the two schedules, AZD1222 recipients who got a second dose at roughly 4 weeks were pooled with those who got a second dose at roughly 12 weeks. Samples from vaccinated people were obtained from the UK trials COV001 and COV002, which included a single-blind randomized controlled phase 2/3 trial of AZD1222 (ChAdOx1 nCoV-19) in healthy adults. For TCRbeta chain sequencing, PBMC samples were collected from trial participants at day 0 and at day 28 after the second dose. For CDR1 and CDR2, the germline V gene lists SGHTA and FQGNSA. V loses 1 base, J loses 7 bases, and the germline ends lie 7 bases apart. The CDR3 measures 12 amino acids from cysteine to phenylalanine. The sequence is cut down to CDR3 DNA, 36 bases in frame from base 1.

This material consisted of peripheral blood, taken 28 days after the second AZD1222 dose. The chain joins TRBV7-2 to TRBJ1-1; the D gene cannot be named for sure. The clonotype was recovered from an adult who received the AZD1222 COVID-19 vaccine. The DNA reads as follows: TGTGCCAGCAGCTTAGTTTTCGGTGAAGCTTTCTTT. This translates into CASSLVFGEAFF. Reference TRBV7-2 and TRBJ1-1 proteins supply the regions before and after the CDR3; the full variable domain is: GAGVSQSPSNKVTEKGKDVELRCDPISGHTALYWYRQSLGQGLEFLIYFQGNSAPDKSGLPSDRFSAERTGGSVSTLTIQRTQQEDSAVYLCASSLVFGEAFFGQGTRLTVV.